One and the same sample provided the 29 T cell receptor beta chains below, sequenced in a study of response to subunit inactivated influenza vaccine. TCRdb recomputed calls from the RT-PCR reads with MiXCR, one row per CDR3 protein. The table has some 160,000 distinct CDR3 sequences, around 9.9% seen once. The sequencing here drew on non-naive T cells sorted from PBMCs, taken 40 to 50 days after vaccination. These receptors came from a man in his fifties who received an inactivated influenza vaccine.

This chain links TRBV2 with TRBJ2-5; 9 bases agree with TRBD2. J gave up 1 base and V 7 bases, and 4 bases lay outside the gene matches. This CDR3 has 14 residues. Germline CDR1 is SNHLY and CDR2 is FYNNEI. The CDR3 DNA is TGTGCCAGCAACCTAGCGGGGCTCCAAGAGACCCAGTACTTC. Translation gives CASNLAGLQETQYF.

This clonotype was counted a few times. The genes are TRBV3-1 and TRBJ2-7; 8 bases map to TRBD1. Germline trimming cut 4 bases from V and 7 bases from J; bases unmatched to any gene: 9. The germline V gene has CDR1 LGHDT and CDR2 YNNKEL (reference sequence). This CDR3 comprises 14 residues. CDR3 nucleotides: TGTGCCAGCAGCCCCCGGACAGGGCTAAGGGAGCAGTACTTC. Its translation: CASSPRTGLREQYF.

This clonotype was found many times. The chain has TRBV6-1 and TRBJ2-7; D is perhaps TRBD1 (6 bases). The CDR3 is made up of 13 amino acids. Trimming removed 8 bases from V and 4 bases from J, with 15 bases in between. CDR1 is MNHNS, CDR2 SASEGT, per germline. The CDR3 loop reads CASSRDTQYEQYF. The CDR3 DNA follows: TGTGCCAGCTCGAGGGACACACAATACGAGCAGTACTTC.

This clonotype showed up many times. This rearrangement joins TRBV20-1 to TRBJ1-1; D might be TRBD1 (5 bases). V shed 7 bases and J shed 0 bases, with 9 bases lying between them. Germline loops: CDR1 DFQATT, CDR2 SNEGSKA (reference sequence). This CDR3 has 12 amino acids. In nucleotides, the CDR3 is TGCAGTGGGGCAGGGATGAACACTGAAGCTTTCTTT. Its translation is CSGAGMNTEAFF.

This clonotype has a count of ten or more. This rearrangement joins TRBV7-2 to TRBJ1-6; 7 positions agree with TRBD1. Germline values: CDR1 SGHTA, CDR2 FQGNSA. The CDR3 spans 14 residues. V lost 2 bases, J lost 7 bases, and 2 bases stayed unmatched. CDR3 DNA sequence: TGTGCCAGCAGCTTACGACAGGGAAATTCACCCCTCCACTTT. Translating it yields CASSLRQGNSPLHF.

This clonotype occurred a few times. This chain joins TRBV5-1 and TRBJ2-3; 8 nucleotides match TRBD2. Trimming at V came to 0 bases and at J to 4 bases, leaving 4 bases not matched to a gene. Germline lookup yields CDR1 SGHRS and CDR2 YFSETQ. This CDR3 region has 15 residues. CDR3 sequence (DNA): TGCGCCAGCAGCTTGGACGGACTAGCTTCAGATACGCAGTATTTT. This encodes CASSLDGLASDTQYF.

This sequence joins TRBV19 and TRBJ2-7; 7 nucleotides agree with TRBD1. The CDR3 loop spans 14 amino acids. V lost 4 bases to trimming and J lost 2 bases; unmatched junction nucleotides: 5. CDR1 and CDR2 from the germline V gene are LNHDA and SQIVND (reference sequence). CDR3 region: CASSTRQGAYEQYF. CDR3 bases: TGTGCCAGTAGTACGCGTCAGGGGGCCTACGAGCAGTACTTC.

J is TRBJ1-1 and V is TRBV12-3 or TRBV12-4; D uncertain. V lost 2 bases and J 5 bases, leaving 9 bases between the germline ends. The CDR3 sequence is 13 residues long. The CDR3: CASSLSRVTEAFF. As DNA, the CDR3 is TGTGCCAGCAGTTTAAGTCGGGTGACTGAAGCTTTCTTT.

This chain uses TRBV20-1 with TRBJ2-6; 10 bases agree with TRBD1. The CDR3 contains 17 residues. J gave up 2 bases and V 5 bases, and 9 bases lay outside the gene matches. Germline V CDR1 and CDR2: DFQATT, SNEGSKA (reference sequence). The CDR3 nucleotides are TGCAGTGCTCCCTCCGACAGGGGGCGCCCTGGGGCCAACGTCCTGACTTTC. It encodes CSAPSDRGRPGANVLTF.

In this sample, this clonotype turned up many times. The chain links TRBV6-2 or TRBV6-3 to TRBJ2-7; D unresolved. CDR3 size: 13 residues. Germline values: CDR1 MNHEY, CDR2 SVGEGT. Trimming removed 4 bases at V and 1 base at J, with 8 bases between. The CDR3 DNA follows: TGTGCCAGCAGTTGGGCAGCATCCTACGAGCAGTACTTC. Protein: CASSWAASYEQYF.

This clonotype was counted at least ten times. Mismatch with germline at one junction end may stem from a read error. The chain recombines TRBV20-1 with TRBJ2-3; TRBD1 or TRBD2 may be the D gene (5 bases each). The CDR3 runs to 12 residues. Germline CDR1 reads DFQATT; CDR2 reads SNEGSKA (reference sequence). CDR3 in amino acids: CSARGARDTQYF. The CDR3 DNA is TGCAGTGCCAGAGGGGCCCGGGATACGCAGTATTTT.

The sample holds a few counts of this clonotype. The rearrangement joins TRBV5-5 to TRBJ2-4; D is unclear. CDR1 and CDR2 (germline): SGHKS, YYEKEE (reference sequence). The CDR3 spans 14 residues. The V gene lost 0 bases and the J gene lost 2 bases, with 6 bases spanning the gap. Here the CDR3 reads CASSLGGSKNIQYF. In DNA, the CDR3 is TGTGCCAGCAGCTTGGGCGGATCCAAAAACATTCAGTACTTC.

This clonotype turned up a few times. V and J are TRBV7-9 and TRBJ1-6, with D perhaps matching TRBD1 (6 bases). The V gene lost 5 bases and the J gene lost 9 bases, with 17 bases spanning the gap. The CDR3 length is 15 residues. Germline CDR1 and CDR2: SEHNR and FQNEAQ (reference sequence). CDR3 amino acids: CASSPTGGGISPLHF. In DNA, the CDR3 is TGTGCCAGCAGCCCTACGGGGGGCGGTATTTCACCCCTCCACTTT.

This chain's CDR3 is CSAPRTRSRQETQYF. CDR3 nucleotide sequence: TGCAGTGCTCCGAGGACAAGGTCGAGACAAGAGACCCAGTACTTC. This rearrangement joins TRBV20-1 to TRBJ2-5; D possibly corresponds to TRBD1 (5 bases). Germline V gene lookup returns CDR1 DFQATT and CDR2 SNEGSKA (reference sequence). Trimming left V 5 bases short and J 2 bases short, with 18 bases between. CDR3 length: 15 residues.

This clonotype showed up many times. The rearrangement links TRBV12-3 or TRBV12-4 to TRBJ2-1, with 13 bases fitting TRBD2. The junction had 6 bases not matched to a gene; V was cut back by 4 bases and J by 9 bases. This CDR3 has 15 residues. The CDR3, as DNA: TGTGCCAGCAGTTCACCGGGACTAGCGGGACTTGAGCAGTTCTTC. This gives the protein CASSSPGLAGLEQFF.

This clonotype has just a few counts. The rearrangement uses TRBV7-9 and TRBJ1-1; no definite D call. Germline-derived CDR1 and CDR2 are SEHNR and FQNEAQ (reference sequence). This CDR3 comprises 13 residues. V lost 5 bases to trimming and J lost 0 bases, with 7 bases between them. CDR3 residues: CASSPHLNTEAFF. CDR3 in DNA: TGTGCCAGCAGCCCCCATTTGAACACTGAAGCTTTCTTT. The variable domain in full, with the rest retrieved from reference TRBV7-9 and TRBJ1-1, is DTGVSQNPRHKITKRGQNVTFRCDPISEHNRLYWYRQTLGQGPEFLTYFQNEAQLEKSRLLSDRFSAERPKGSFSTLEIQRTEQGDSAMYLCASSPHLNTEAFFGQGTRLTVV.

The CDR3 region is CATSRDASGRLNTQYF. The DNA for the CDR3 is TGTGCCACCAGCAGAGATGCTAGCGGGAGGTTAAATACGCAGTATTTT. The V gene is TRBV15, the J gene TRBJ2-3; 11 bases match TRBD2. V trimming: 0 bases; J trimming: 7 bases; junction bases outside the gene matches: 6. This CDR3 contains 16 residues. The germline gives CDR1 LNHNV, CDR2 YYDKDF (reference sequence).

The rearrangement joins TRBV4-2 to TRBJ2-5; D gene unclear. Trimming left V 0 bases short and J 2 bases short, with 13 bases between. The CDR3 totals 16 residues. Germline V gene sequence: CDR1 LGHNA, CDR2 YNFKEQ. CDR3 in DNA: TGTGCCAGCAGCCAAGAAGGCCGACCCCCTCAAGAGACCCAGTACTTC. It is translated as CASSQEGRPPQETQYF.

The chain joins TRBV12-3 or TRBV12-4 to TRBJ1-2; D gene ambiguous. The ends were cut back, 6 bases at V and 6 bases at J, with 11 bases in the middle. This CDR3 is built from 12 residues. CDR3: CASRSPGNGYTF. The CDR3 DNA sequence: TGTGCCAGCAGGAGCCCGGGGAATGGCTACACCTTC.

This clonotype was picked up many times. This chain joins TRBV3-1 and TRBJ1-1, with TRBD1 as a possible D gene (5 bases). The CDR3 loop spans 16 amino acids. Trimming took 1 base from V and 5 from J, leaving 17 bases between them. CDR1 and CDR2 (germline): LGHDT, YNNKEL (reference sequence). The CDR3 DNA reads TGTGCCAGCAGCCAAGGACAGAGCCTCGGGGATACTGAAGCTTTCTTT. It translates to CASSQGQSLGDTEAFF.

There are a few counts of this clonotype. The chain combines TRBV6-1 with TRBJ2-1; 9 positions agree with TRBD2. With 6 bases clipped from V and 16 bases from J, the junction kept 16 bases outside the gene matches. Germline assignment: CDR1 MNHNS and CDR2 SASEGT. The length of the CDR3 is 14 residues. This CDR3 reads CASRDPHLAGRPFF. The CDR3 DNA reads TGTGCCAGCAGAGACCCACACCTAGCGGGACGGCCTTTCTTC.

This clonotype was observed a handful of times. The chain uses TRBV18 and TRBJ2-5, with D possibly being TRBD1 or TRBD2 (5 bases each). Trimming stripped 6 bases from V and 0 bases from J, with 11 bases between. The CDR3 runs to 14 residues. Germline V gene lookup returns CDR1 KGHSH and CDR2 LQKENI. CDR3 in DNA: TGTGCCAGCTCCAGAGGGGCCTACCAAGAGACCCAGTACTTC. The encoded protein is CASSRGAYQETQYF.

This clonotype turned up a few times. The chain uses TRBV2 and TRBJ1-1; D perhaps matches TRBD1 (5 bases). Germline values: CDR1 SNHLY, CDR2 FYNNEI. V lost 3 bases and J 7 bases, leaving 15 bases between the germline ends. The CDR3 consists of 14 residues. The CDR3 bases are TGTGCCAGCAGTGAGGGACCAACAGGACTTGAAGCTTTCTTT. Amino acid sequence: CASSEGPTGLEAFF. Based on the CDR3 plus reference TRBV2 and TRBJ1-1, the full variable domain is EPEVTQTPSHQVTQMGQEVILRCVPISNHLYFYWYRQILGQKVEFLVSFYNNEISEKSEIFDDQFSVERPDGSNFTLKIRSTKLEDSAMYFCASSEGPTGLEAFFGQGTRLTVV.

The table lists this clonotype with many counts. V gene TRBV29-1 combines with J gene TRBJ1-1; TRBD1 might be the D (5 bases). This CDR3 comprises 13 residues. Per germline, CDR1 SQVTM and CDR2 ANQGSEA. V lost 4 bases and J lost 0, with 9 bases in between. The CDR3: CSVVGHLNTEAFF. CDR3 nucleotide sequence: TGCAGCGTTGTTGGACACTTGAACACTGAAGCTTTCTTT.

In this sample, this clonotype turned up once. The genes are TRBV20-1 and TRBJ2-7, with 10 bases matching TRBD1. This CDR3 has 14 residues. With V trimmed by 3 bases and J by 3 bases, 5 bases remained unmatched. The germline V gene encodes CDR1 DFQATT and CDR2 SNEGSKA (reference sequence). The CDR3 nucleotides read TGCAGTGCTAGCGGACAGGGGGGGAACTACGAGCAGTACTTC. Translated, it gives CSASGQGGNYEQYF.

Written as DNA, the CDR3 is TGTGCCAGCAGTGTCCAAGGACTCGCCGCCCATGAGCAGTTCTTC. Translation: CASSVQGLAAHEQFF. The rearrangement joins TRBV2 to TRBJ2-1, with D possibly matching TRBD2 (5 bases). Germline CDR1 reads SNHLY; CDR2 reads FYNNEI. The V and J ends lost 4 bases and 8 bases respectively, with 18 bases between them. The CDR3 covers 15 residues.

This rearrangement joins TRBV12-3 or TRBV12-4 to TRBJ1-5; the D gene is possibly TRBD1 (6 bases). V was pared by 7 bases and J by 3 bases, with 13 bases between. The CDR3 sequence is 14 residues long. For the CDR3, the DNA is TGTGCCAGCAAAATCAGGGGACACAATCAGCCCCAGCATTTT. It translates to CASKIRGHNQPQHF.

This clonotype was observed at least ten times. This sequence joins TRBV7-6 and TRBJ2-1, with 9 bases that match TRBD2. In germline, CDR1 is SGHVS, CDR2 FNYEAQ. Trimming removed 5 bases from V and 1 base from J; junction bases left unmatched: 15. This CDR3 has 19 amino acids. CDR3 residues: CASSPSLGGGASSYNEQFF. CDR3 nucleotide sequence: TGTGCCAGCAGCCCGAGCCTTGGCGGGGGGGCCAGTTCCTACAATGAGCAGTTCTTC.

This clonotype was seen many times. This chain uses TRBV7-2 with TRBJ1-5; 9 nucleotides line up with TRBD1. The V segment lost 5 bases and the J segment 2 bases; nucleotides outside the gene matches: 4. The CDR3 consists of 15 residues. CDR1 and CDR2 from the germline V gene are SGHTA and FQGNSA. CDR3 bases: TGTGCCAGCAGCGACAGGACAGGGGGCAATCAGCCCCAGCATTTT. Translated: CASSDRTGGNQPQHF.